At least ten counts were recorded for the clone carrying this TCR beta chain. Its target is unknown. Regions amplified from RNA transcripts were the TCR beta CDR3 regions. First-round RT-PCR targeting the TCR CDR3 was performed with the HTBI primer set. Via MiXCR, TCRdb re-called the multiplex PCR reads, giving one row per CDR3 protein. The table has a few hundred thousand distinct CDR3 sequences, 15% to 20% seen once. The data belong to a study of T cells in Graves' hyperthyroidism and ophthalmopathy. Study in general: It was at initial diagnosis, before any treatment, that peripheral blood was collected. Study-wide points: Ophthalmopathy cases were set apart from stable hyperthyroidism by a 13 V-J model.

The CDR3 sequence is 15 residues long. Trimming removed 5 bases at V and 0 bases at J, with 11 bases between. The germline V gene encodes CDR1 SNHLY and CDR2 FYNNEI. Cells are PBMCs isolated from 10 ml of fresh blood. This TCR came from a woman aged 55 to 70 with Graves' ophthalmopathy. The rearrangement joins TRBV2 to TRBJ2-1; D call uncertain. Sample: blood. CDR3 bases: TGTGCCAGCAGTAGGACGCTGAGCTCCTACAATGAGCAGTTCTTC. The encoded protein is CASSRTLSSYNEQFF.